This is a list of T cell receptor beta chains from one sample in a study of technical replicates of blood from a handful of donors. TCRdb's copy holds only in-frame clones and misses some; the assay was immunoSEQ multiplex PCR. The sample has fewer than 85,000 clones, 90% seen once. Sequenced input: PBMCs. These receptors came from a human donor in good health. Some clones in this sample may be carry-over from other donors' samples. Both conserved end residues are part of each CDR3. The D gene is left open where the match is weak. Clone size is given for some rows only: seen once, a few or many times, or a class if the clone is expanded.

>.|TRBJ2-2|TRBV7-8|TRBD2
CASSLVLAGGYTGELFF
TGTGCCAGCAGCTTAGTTCTAGCGGGGGGTTATACCGGGGAGCTGTTTTTT
>.|TRBJ2-1|TRBV27|TRBD2
CASSPGLAGLTYNEQFF
TGTGCCAGCAGTCCTGGACTAGCGGGCCTAACTTACAATGAGCAGTTCTTC
>.|TRBJ1-2|TRBV5-5|TRBD1
CASSSVTGTSRGYTF
TGTGCCAGCAGCTCCGTGACAGGGACCTCTCGGGGCTACACCTTC
>few|TRBJ1-2|TRBV7-6|TRBD1
CASSTPGTGHGYTF
TGTGCCAGCAGCACTCCCGGGACAGGGCATGGCTACACCTTC
>few|TRBJ1-1|TRBV7-9|.
CASSYVDFRAGKNTEAFF
TGTGCCAGCAGCTACGTGGATTTTCGGGCAGGGAAGAACACTGAAGCTTTCTTT
>.|TRBJ2-7|TRBV18|TRBD2
CASSRGAPGLAGNYEQYF
TGTGCCAGCTCCCGGGGGGCACCCGGACTAGCGGGAAACTACGAGCAGTACTTC
>.|TRBJ2-3|TRBV4-1|.
CASSQASSTDTQYF
TGCGCCAGCAGCCAAGCGTCGAGCACAGATACGCAGTATTTT
>.|TRBJ1-2|TRBV29-1|TRBD1
CSSLSVDRGLGYTF
TGCAGCAGTTTGTCCGTGGACAGGGGGCTTGGCTACACCTTC
>.|TRBJ2-4|TRBV25-1|.
CASSAGSGNIQYF
TGTGCCAGCAGTGCAGGGTCAGGAAACATTCAGTACTTC
>.|TRBJ2-7|TRBV7-2|TRBD1
CASSSQGVSYEQYF
TGTGCCAGCAGCTCACAGGGGGTCTCCTACGAGCAGTACTTC
>.|TRBJ2-3|TRBV6-5|TRBD2
CASSYRLAGGVDTQYF
TGTGCCAGCAGTTACCGACTAGCGGGTGGAGTAGATACGCAGTATTTT
>.|TRBJ2-7|TRBV25-1|.
CASSEWDKAYEQYF
TGTGCCAGCAGTGAATGGGACAAAGCCTACGAGCAGTACTTC
>.|TRBJ1-5|TRBV19|.
CASSILGGFGNQPQHF
TGTGCCAGTAGTATCCTCGGAGGGTTTGGCAATCAGCCCCAGCATTTT
>few|TRBJ2-7|TRBV4-3|TRBD2
CASSQGGLADSYEQYF
TGCGCCAGCAGCCAGGGGGGACTAGCGGATTCCTACGAGCAGTACTTC
>.|TRBJ1-1|TRBV4-3|TRBD1
CASSQDQGEATEAFF
TGCGCCAGCAGCCAAGATCAGGGGGAGGCCACTGAAGCTTTCTTT
>.|TRBJ2-1|TRBV4-3|.
CASSQSDEQFF
TGCGCCAGCAGCCAATCGGATGAGCAGTTCTTC
>.|TRBJ1-2|TRBV7-2|.
CASSFREGPVYGYTF
TGTGCCAGCAGCTTTCGTGAGGGCCCCGTCTATGGCTACACCTTC
>.|TRBJ2-2|TRBV2|.
CASTRLSGELFF
TGTGCCAGCACCCGTCTTTCCGGGGAGCTGTTTTTT
>.|TRBJ2-2|TRBV5-6|TRBD2
CASSPSGGGTGELFF
TGTGCCAGCAGCCCTAGCGGGGGAGGGACCGGGGAGCTGTTTTTT
>.|TRBJ2-7|TRBV25-1|.
CASSEQGMGYEQYF
TGTGCCAGCAGCGAACAGGGTATGGGATACGAGCAGTACTTC
>.|TRBJ2-5|TRBV7-2|.
CASSLEQGFGQYF
TGTGCCAGCAGCTTAGAGCAGGGGTTTGGCCAGTACTTC
>.|TRBJ2-3|TRBV5-6|TRBD2
CASSPGTSGWGDTQYF
TGTGCCAGCAGCCCCGGAACTAGCGGGTGGGGGGATACGCAGTATTTT
>once|TRBJ2-2|TRBV11-2|.
CASSRTLNTGELFF
TGTGCCAGCAGCCGGACACTGAACACCGGGGAGCTGTTTTTT
>.|TRBJ1-5|TRBV4-3|.
CASSQGQSNQPQHF
TGCGCCAGCAGCCAAGGACAGAGCAATCAGCCCCAGCATTTT
>.|TRBJ2-7|TRBV5-1|TRBD2
CASRLVPGLDTHEQYF
TGCGCCAGCAGACTAGTGCCCGGACTAGATACCCACGAGCAGTACTTC
>.|TRBJ2-5|TRBV4-3|.
CASSQDRGKETQYF
TGCGCCAGCAGCCAAGATAGGGGGAAAGAGACCCAGTACTTC
>.|TRBJ2-5|TRBV5-1|.
CASSQTGSQETQYF
TGCGCCAGCAGCCAAACAGGGTCCCAAGAGACCCAGTACTTC
>.|TRBJ1-1|TRBV7-9|.
CASSSLLATEAFF
TGTGCCAGCAGCTCGCTGTTGGCCACTGAAGCTTTCTTT
>.|TRBJ2-7|TRBV7-2|TRBD2
CASSIGLGSSYEQYF
TGTGCCAGCAGTATTGGACTAGGTAGCTCCTACGAGCAGTACTTC
>.|TRBJ1-1|TRBV7-9|.
CASSPPAGGGTEAFF
TGTGCCAGCAGCCCCCCAGCGGGGGGTGGCACTGAAGCTTTCTTT
>.|TRBJ1-2|TRBV7-2|.
CASSQGIQGNGYTF
TGTGCCAGCAGTCAGGGGATCCAGGGCAATGGCTACACCTTC
>.|TRBJ1-1|TRBV7-7|TRBD1
CASPGGRLGTEAFF
TGTGCCAGCCCAGGGGGGAGGTTGGGCACTGAAGCTTTCTTT
>.|TRBJ2-5|TRBV29-1|.
CSVGEWGIETQYF
TGCAGCGTGGGAGAGTGGGGAATAGAGACCCAGTACTTC
>.|TRBJ2-2|TRBV29-1|.
CSVVGDDTGELFF
TGCAGCGTTGTGGGAGACGACACCGGGGAGCTGTTTTTT
>.|TRBJ2-7|TRBV1|.
CTSSQGDEENQGVNDEQYF
TGCACCAGCAGCCAAGGCGACGAAGAAAATCAGGGGGTTAACGACGAGCAGTACTTC
>.|TRBJ2-5|TRBV5-1|.
CASSLAWQRGETQYF
TGCGCCAGCAGCTTGGCCTGGCAGCGTGGAGAGACCCAGTACTTC
>.|TRBJ2-2|TRBV4-2|.
CASSQQGSGELFF
TGTGCCAGCAGCCAACAGGGTTCCGGGGAGCTGTTTTTT
>.|TRBJ1-3|TRBV6-5|.
CASSYRGPLLGNTIYF
TGTGCCAGCAGTTACAGGGGCCCTCTTCTGGGGAACACCATATATTTT
>.|TRBJ2-7|TRBV6-5|.
CASSLSGPSYYEQYF
TGTGCCAGCAGTTTATCAGGGCCAAGTTATTACGAGCAGTACTTC
>.|TRBJ2-1|TRBV19|TRBD2
CASRKILAGGHNEQFF
TGTGCCAGTAGGAAGATCCTAGCGGGGGGACACAATGAGCAGTTCTTC
>.|TRBJ1-2|TRBV14|.
CASSQSRGYGYTF
TGTGCCAGCAGCCAATCGAGGGGGTATGGCTACACCTTC
>.|TRBJ2-1|TRBV7-2|.
CASSLEQLYNEQFF
TGTGCCAGCAGCTTAGAACAGCTCTACAATGAGCAGTTCTTC
>.|TRBJ2-7|TRBV10-3|TRBD2
CAISARGGGQSAEQYF
TGTGCCATCAGCGCCAGAGGCGGGGGGCAATCTGCCGAGCAGTACTTC
>.|TRBJ2-2|TRBV6-5|.
CASSYVGTGELFF
TGTGCCAGCAGTTACGTGGGGACAGGGGAGCTGTTTTTT
>.|TRBJ2-1|TRBV7-3|.
CASSQGGGQNEQFF
TGTGCCAGCAGCCAAGGGGGGGGGCAAAATGAGCAGTTCTTC
>.|TRBJ1-1|TRBV5-1|.
CASSFPDKNTEAFF
TGCGCCAGCAGCTTCCCAGACAAGAACACTGAAGCTTTCTTT
>.|TRBJ2-5|TRBV5-6|.
CASSLGLASQETQYF
TGTGCCAGCAGCTTGGGCCTAGCCTCCCAAGAGACCCAGTACTTC
>.|TRBJ2-7|TRBV30|.
CAWRRGDEQYF
TGTGCCTGGAGGCGCGGAGACGAGCAGTACTTC
>.|TRBJ1-1|TRBV2|.
CASSEALNRDTEAFF
TGTGCCAGCAGTGAAGCGCTTAATCGGGACACTGAAGCTTTCTTT
>.|TRBJ2-1|TRBV5-4|TRBD2
CASSLSAGGQRYNEQFF
TGTGCCAGCAGCTTGTCGGCGGGGGGGCAAAGATACAATGAGCAGTTCTTC
>.|TRBJ2-3|TRBV4-2|.
CASSQDNGVAYTQYF
TGTGCCAGCAGCCAAGATAACGGGGTAGCTTACACGCAGTATTTT
>.|TRBJ2-3|TRBV7-6|TRBD2
CASSLEAGEGTDTQYF
TGTGCCAGCAGCTTAGAGGCGGGAGAAGGCACAGATACGCAGTATTTT
>.|TRBJ2-5|TRBV9|.
CASSVGAGRETQYF
TGTGCCAGCAGCGTAGGCGCAGGGAGGGAGACCCAGTACTTC
>.|TRBJ1-5|TRBV11-3|TRBD1
CASSLGRGTGANQPQHF
TGTGCCAGCAGCTTAGGTCGAGGGACAGGAGCGAATCAGCCCCAGCATTTT
>once|TRBJ2-7|TRBV6-4|TRBD2
CASSVGGISFGEQYF
TGTGCCAGCAGTGTGGGAGGGATCTCATTTGGCGAGCAGTACTTC